This TCR beta chain was recorded in a study of cytomegalovirus exposure and HLA in healthy donors. Study background: In a later analysis, the approximately 110 validation repertoires were reported to have used the same platform as the 600 to 800 first-cohort repertoires. Notes on the study in general: Most TCR sequences showed up rarely, but some public TCRs showed up in many donors. In a later analysis, first-cohort TCR clusters were found to tend to co-occur in the 130 or so validation repertoires.

The donors were part of the validation cohort, which consisted of over a hundred subjects and was separate from the first cohort of under 850 subjects. The germline V and J ends were trimmed by 9 bases and 8 bases, with 17 bases remaining between them. Germline values: CDR1 LGHNT, CDR2 FRNRAP. The CDR3 has 13 amino acids. The data were produced by immunoSEQ multiplex PCR, yet TCRdb's version contains in-frame clones alone and is incomplete. The data hold some 310,000 clones, with roughly 90% observed a single time. Points on this clone: Its antigen is undetermined.

The sequence derives from a man aged 25-45 years in good health and CMV-seronegative. This chain links TRBV12-5 with TRBJ2-1; weak D call: TRBD2 (7 bases). The sample taken for sequencing was PBMCs. The CDR3 DNA is TGTGCTAGCATCTGGGGGGGGGCCGATGAGCAGTTCTTC. It is translated as CASIWGGADEQFF.